Given below is one T cell receptor beta chain in context. Only in-frame clones appear in the TCRdb table, and some are missing; sequencing was by immunoSEQ multiplex PCR. The sample lists more than 14,000 clones; around 85% were seen once. The entry originates in a study of blood T cell repertoires in COVID-19. Study background: Acute and convalescent COVID-19 specimens originated in the United States, Italy and Spain. From T cells, B-cell-depleted T cells, or PBMCs came the material, which was cDNA or gDNA.

This CDR3 has 16 amino acids. Trimming left V 3 bases short and J 2 bases short, with 13 bases between. From germline, CDR1 is KGHDR and CDR2 SFDVKD. The TCR sequence derives from a human donor in a cohort sampled during active COVID-19. The sequenced sample consisted of peripheral blood. This chain connects TRBV24-1 to TRBJ1-5; TRBD1 might be the D (6 bases). The CDR3 bases are TGTGCCACCAGTGATAACAGGGATGGTGGCAATCAGCCCCAGCATTTT. It specifies CATSDNRDGGNQPQHF.